The 31 T cell receptor beta chains reported below all come from one sample, sequenced in a study of T cell responses to AZD1222 COVID-19 vaccine (dated by TCRdb to the early 2020s). The receptor library was made with the immunoSEQ multiplex PCR assay. Entries here come from immuneACCESS through TCRdb and include only in-frame sequences with V and J called. Some clones fail to appear in such tables; in the studies checked, an unresolved V gene covers under half of the shortfall, and the cause of the remainder is unknown. This sample is represented by 180,000 or so clones; 94% of them were singletons. The ten biggest clones cover 0.64% of the sample. The time point label on this specimen signifies: baseline before first vaccination. The specimen was peripheral blood, collected on day 0 of AZD1222 vaccination. Receptors were obtained from an adult in good health.

This rearrangement joins TRBV9 to TRBJ1-2; a weak D match, TRBD1 (6 bases). Looked up from germline, CDR1 is SGDLS and CDR2 is YYNGEE. The V end lost 4 bases, the J end lost 8 bases, and 21 bases lay between the germline ends. This CDR3 is 15 amino acids long. CDR3 region: CASSILQGDPRGYTF. In nucleotides, the CDR3 is TGTGCCAGCAGCATTTTACAGGGCGACCCCAGGGGCTACACCTTC.

This rearrangement joins TRBV15 to TRBJ1-5, with D possibly matching TRBD1 (5 bases). CDR3 length: 17 amino acids. The V gene's germline CDR1 is LNHNV and CDR2 YYDKDF (reference sequence). Between the trimmed V and J ends, which lost 0 bases and 3 bases, there was a span of 15 bases. CDR3 residues: CATSRDRQGGINQPQHF. In DNA, the CDR3 is TGTGCCACCAGCAGAGATCGGCAGGGAGGAATCAATCAGCCCCAGCATTTT. Variable domain in full (rest from reference TRBV15 and TRBJ1-5): DAMVIQNPRYQVTQFGKPVTLSCSQTLNHNVMYWYQQKSSQAPKLLFHYYDKDFNNEADTPDNFQSRRPNTSFCFLDIRSPGLGDTAMYLCATSRDRQGGINQPQHFGDGTRLSIL.

A few counts support this clone. The V and J genes are TRBV3-1 (or the pseudogene TRBV3-2) and TRBJ2-3, with a weak D call TRBD2 (6 bases). Trimming removed 1 base at V and 2 bases at J, with 16 bases between. The CDR3 is 17 residues long. Germline-derived CDR1 and CDR2 are LGHDT and YNNKEL (reference sequence). Here the CDR3 reads CASSQAAPGSPTDTQYF. DNA for the CDR3: TGTGCCAGCAGCCAAGCAGCCCCCGGGAGTCCCACAGATACGCAGTATTTT.

V usage is TRBV19 and J usage is TRBJ1-6; no definite D call. Per the germline V gene, CDR1 is LNHDA and CDR2 is SQIVND (reference sequence). The CDR3 extends over 14 amino acids. V shed 9 bases and J shed 6 bases, with 15 bases lying between them. CDR3 DNA sequence: TGTGCCAGCCACCCGGGATGGGGTAATTCACCCCTCCACTTT. This sequence encodes CASHPGWGNSPLHF.

The chain links TRBV14 to TRBJ2-6, with TRBD1 identical over 7 bases. CDR3 length equals 16 residues. The V gene end was trimmed by 5 bases and the J gene end by 1 base; junction bases not matched to a gene: 5. CDR1 and CDR2 from the germline V gene are SGHDN and FVKESK. CDR3 nucleotides: TGTGCCAGCAGCTCGCTGACAGGGTCTGGGGCCAACGTCCTGACTTTC. It is translated as CASSSLTGSGANVLTF.

V is TRBV28 and J is TRBJ1-1, with 7 bases aligning to TRBD1. Per germline, CDR1 MDHEN and CDR2 SYDVKM. The CDR3 is made up of 18 amino acids. After removal of 5 bases from V and 4 bases from J, the junction contained 19 bases not matched to a gene. The CDR3 bases are TGTGCCAGCAGTGTTGGTGGGCAGGGGGTCACCTTAAGCACTGAAGCTTTCTTT. Protein: CASSVGGQGVTLSTEAFF.

The genes are TRBV27 and TRBJ2-7; D unclear. There are 14 residues in the CDR3. Trimming cost V 8 bases and J 2 bases, with 16 bases left between them. Germline loops: CDR1 MNHEY, CDR2 SMNVEV (reference sequence). The CDR3 DNA follows: TGTGCCAGCGGGGTCATCGGGTCAACCTACGAGCAGTACTTC. Encoded protein: CASGVIGSTYEQYF.

Written as DNA, the CDR3 is TGCGCCAGCAGCTCCGGGTCGAACACTGAAGCTTTCTTT. It yields the protein CASSSGSNTEAFF. J is TRBJ1-1 and V is TRBV5-1; D uncertain. Trimming left V 3 bases short and J 1 base short, with 7 bases between. This CDR3 has 13 amino acids. Germline V gives CDR1 SGHRS, CDR2 YFSETQ. Filled out from reference TRBV5-1 and TRBJ1-1, the complete variable domain reads KAGVTQTPRYLIKTRGQQVTLSCSPISGHRSVSWYQQTPGQGLQFLFEYFSETQRNKGNFPGRFSGRQFSNSRSEMNVSTLELGDSALYLCASSSGSNTEAFFGQGTRLTVV.

The chain joins TRBV28 to TRBJ1-6; 8 bases are shared with TRBD1. The CDR3 consists of 14 residues. After removal of 8 bases from V and 14 bases from J, the junction contained 14 bases not matched to a gene. The germline V gene encodes CDR1 MDHEN and CDR2 SYDVKM. DNA of the CDR3: TGTGCCAGCTTTAGCTCCCAGGGGGCCTTCACCCTCCACTTT. It yields the protein CASFSSQGAFTLHF.

This chain connects TRBV10-3 to TRBJ2-1; 9 bases match TRBD1. J was trimmed by 8 bases and V by 6 bases; bases with no gene match: 11. The germline V gene has CDR1 ENHRY and CDR2 SYGVKD. The CDR3 has 15 amino acids. Here the CDR3 DNA reads TGTGCCATCAGAGCCGGGACAGGGTCAGTCGATGAGCAGTTCTTC. This codes for CAIRAGTGSVDEQFF.

This clone was seen a few times. The chain couples TRBV5-1 to TRBJ2-6; D remains ambiguous. Germline V gene data show CDR1 as SGHRS and CDR2 as YFSETQ. The V and J ends lost 0 bases and 0 bases respectively, with 7 bases between them. The CDR3 is 16 amino acids. Here the CDR3 reads CASSLDRYSGANVLTF. CDR3 DNA: TGCGCCAGCAGCTTGGACAGATACTCTGGGGCCAACGTCCTGACTTTC.

This clone came up once. The chain joins TRBV4-1 to TRBJ1-6; perhaps TRBD1 as D (5 bases). CDR1 and CDR2 (germline): MGHRA, YSYEKL. The CDR3 consists of 19 residues. The CDR3 loop is CPRRRQGGNTSSYNSPLHF. Here the CDR3 DNA reads TGCCCCCGCCGCCGGCAGGGTGGTAATACCAGCTCCTATAATTCACCCCTCCACTTT.

The rearrangement joins TRBV18 to TRBJ2-2; the match to TRBD2 covers 9 bases. V was clipped by 3 bases and J by 7 bases; unmatched bases: 12. This CDR3 comprises 17 residues. Germline CDR1 and CDR2: KGHSH and LQKENI. The CDR3 DNA follows: TGTGCCAGCTCACCGGTGATAGCGGGAGACGGTAGCGGGGAGCTGTTTTTT. It yields the protein CASSPVIAGDGSGELFF.

This clone was found once. The junction does not match germline at one end; this may be a read error. The chain has TRBV30 and TRBJ1-2; D gene unclear. CDR1 is GTSNPN and CDR2 is SVGIG in the germline V gene (reference sequence). This CDR3 has 11 amino acids. The DNA of the CDR3 is TGTGCCTGGGCCCCTAATTATGGCTACACCTTC. It codes for CAWAPNYGYTF.

The J gene is TRBJ1-5, the V gene TRBV27; D is possibly TRBD1 (6 bases). Germline assignment: CDR1 MNHEY and CDR2 SMNVEV (reference sequence). The germline V and J ends were trimmed by 6 bases and 6 bases, with 18 bases remaining between them. This CDR3 has 15 amino acids. The CDR3 here is CASRPALSRGQPQHF. CDR3 DNA sequence: TGTGCCAGCAGACCGGCCCTTTCCAGGGGTCAGCCCCAGCATTTT.

The chain combines TRBV4-1 with TRBJ2-5, with D unresolved. Germline loops: CDR1 MGHRA, CDR2 YSYEKL. V was clipped by 4 bases and J by 1 base, with 13 bases between them. The CDR3 consists of 15 residues. CDR3 sequence: CASSLHPASQETQYF. DNA of the CDR3: TGCGCCAGCAGCCTACACCCGGCGTCCCAAGAGACCCAGTACTTC.

The chain's CDR3 is CASTQGKGSQPQHF. As DNA, the CDR3 is TGTGCCAGTACCCAGGGGAAGGGGAGTCAGCCCCAGCATTTT. The rearrangement joins TRBV19 to TRBJ1-5; D perhaps matches TRBD1 (6 bases). Germline V gene data show CDR1 as LNHDA and CDR2 as SQIVND (reference sequence). The CDR3 contains 14 residues. Trimming took off 7 bases at V and 6 bases at J, with 16 bases between the two ends.

The J gene is TRBJ2-1, the V gene TRBV19; D gene unclear. V dropped 6 bases and J dropped 0 bases, with 12 bases sitting between them. Germline CDR1 is LNHDA and CDR2 is SQIVND (reference sequence). This CDR3 is built from 15 residues. CDR3 DNA sequence: TGTGCCAGTAGGCCGGAACTAAGCTCCTACAATGAGCAGTTCTTC. Its protein is CASRPELSSYNEQFF.

The chain recombines TRBV28 with TRBJ1-4, with TRBD1 identical over 10 bases. CDR1 is MDHEN, CDR2 SYDVKM, per germline. V dropped 7 bases and J dropped 7; count of bases not matched to a gene: 9. This CDR3 is built from 15 residues. This chain's CDR3 is CASTPPGQGIEKLFF. Here the CDR3 DNA reads TGTGCCAGCACCCCCCCGGGACAGGGGATTGAAAAACTGTTTTTT.

The chain links TRBV30 to TRBJ2-2, with 12 bases that match TRBD1. CDR1 is GTSNPN and CDR2 is SVGIG in the germline V gene (reference sequence). This CDR3 region has 15 residues. J was trimmed by 6 bases and V by 3 bases; bases with no gene match: 5. CDR3 coding DNA: TGTGCCTGGAGACGGGGGACAGGGGGCTCCGGGGAGCTGTTTTTT. Protein product: CAWRRGTGGSGELFF.

V and J are TRBV28 and TRBJ1-1; D is possibly TRBD1 (5 bases). Germline V lookup: CDR1 MDHEN, CDR2 SYDVKM. Deletions cut 3 bases from V and 2 bases from J, with 10 bases between. This CDR3 is built from 14 residues. CDR3 in amino acids: CASSFPGPNTEAFF. CDR3 in DNA: TGTGCCAGCAGTTTTCCGGGACCCAACACTGAAGCTTTCTTT.

The rearrangement links TRBV6-5 to TRBJ1-1; D not certain. Germline CDR1 MNHEY, CDR2 SVGAGI. Trimming removed 3 bases at V and 1 base at J, with 9 bases between. This CDR3 is 14 amino acids long. DNA of the CDR3: TGTGCCAGCAGTTATAGCAGGTGGAACACTGAAGCTTTCTTT. Translated, it gives CASSYSRWNTEAFF.

The J gene is TRBJ2-2, the V gene TRBV6-5; 8 bases map to TRBD2. Looked up from germline, CDR1 is MNHEY and CDR2 is SVGAGI. Trimming at V came to 8 bases and at J to 5 bases, leaving 4 bases not matched to a gene. The CDR3 is 13 amino acids. The DNA of the CDR3 is TGTGCCAGCCGGGGGGGGCATACCGGGGAGCTGTTTTTT. Its translation: CASRGGHTGELFF.

The CDR3 protein is CATSRQGVRDTQYF. The CDR3 DNA reads TGTGCCACCAGCAGACAGGGTGTAAGAGATACGCAGTATTTT. The genes are TRBV15 and TRBJ2-3, with a weak D call TRBD1 (5 bases). The CDR3 has 14 amino acids. V was cut by 2 bases and J by 5 bases, with 11 bases left in between. Germline V gene sequence: CDR1 LNHNV, CDR2 YYDKDF (reference sequence).

The chain employs TRBV2 and TRBJ1-5, with D perhaps matching TRBD1 (5 bases). V lost 5 bases to trimming and J lost 8 bases, with 19 bases between them. Germline CDR1 reads SNHLY; CDR2 reads FYNNEI. The CDR3 is made up of 15 amino acids. CDR3 DNA sequence: TGTGCCAGCAGTTCGGGACTCCCGTTAAGAGAGCCCCAGCATTTT. It yields the protein CASSSGLPLREPQHF.

The chain employs TRBV28 and TRBJ1-4; D is unclear. CDR1 and CDR2 (germline): MDHEN, SYDVKM. CDR3 size: 16 residues. V lost 2 bases and J lost 5, with 15 bases in between. The CDR3: CASSLLWAEGNEKLFF. The CDR3 nucleotides read TGTGCCAGCAGTTTACTGTGGGCGGAAGGGAATGAAAAACTGTTTTTT.

The chain couples TRBV3-1 (or the pseudogene TRBV3-2) to TRBJ1-3; D may be TRBD1 (5 bases). Trimming took 4 bases from V and 4 from J, leaving 20 bases between them. The CDR3 is 17 residues long. Germline lookup yields CDR1 LGHDT and CDR2 YNNKEL (reference sequence). For the CDR3, the DNA is TGTGCCAGCAGCCTACGGGACGGCGGTAGTAGGGGAAACACCATATATTTT. Its translation: CASSLRDGGSRGNTIYF.

The V gene is TRBV28, the J gene TRBJ1-6; D unresolved. CDR3 length: 17 residues. In germline, CDR1 is MDHEN, CDR2 SYDVKM. V dropped 3 bases and J dropped 9 bases, with 21 bases sitting between them. DNA of the CDR3: TGTGCCAGCAGTTTCCTCCCCGCAGCGGCGGAGTTTTCACCCCTCCACTTT. It is translated as CASSFLPAAAEFSPLHF.

This clone was seen a single time. The rearrangement joins TRBV5-1 to TRBJ2-1; TRBD2 might be the D (7 bases). CDR1 is SGHRS and CDR2 is YFSETQ in the germline V gene. The CDR3 has 17 residues. V lost 0 bases and J lost 0, with 13 bases in between. The chain's CDR3 is CASSLGGGGSSYNEQFF. CDR3 sequence (DNA): TGCGCCAGCAGCTTGGGCGGGGGCGGCAGCTCCTACAATGAGCAGTTCTTC. Full variable domain (missing parts from reference TRBV5-1 and TRBJ2-1): KAGVTQTPRYLIKTRGQQVTLSCSPISGHRSVSWYQQTPGQGLQFLFEYFSETQRNKGNFPGRFSGRQFSNSRSEMNVSTLELGDSALYLCASSLGGGGSSYNEQFFGPGTRLTVL.

The chain recombines TRBV27 with TRBJ2-1, with TRBD2 identical over 10 bases. Germline V lookup: CDR1 MNHEY, CDR2 SMNVEV (reference sequence). The ends lost 1 base at V and 8 bases at J; junction bases unmatched: 5. The CDR3 totals 15 residues. In nucleotides, the CDR3 is TGTGCCAGCAGTTTATTAGCGGGAGGATTTCATGAGCAGTTCTTC. This gives the protein CASSLLAGGFHEQFF.

The V and J genes are TRBV10-3 and TRBJ1-2; no clear D. Trimming removed 2 bases at V and 6 bases at J, with 10 bases between. This CDR3 spans 13 amino acids. The germline gives CDR1 ENHRY, CDR2 SYGVKD. The CDR3 protein is CAISESVGDGYTF. CDR3 nucleotide sequence: TGTGCCATCAGTGAGAGCGTCGGGGATGGCTACACCTTC.